The entry below gives a single T cell receptor (beta chain) sequence along with its context. The antigen is undetermined. Libraries were prepared by immunoSEQ multiplex PCR; TCRdb keeps only in-frame clonotypes and omits some of them. This sample has some 900,000 clones, with approximately 80% found just once. This specimen belongs to a study of shared clonotypes between healthy human individuals. The study, taken as a whole, reports: It was the non-shared clonotypes that had lower generation probabilities than clonotypes shared by all four donors. Clonotype sharing levels among donors were expected to vary with sequencing depth.

Per germline, CDR1 SGHKS and CDR2 YYEKEE (reference sequence). The ends were cut back, 4 bases at V and 0 bases at J, with 11 bases in the middle. This CDR3 has 15 amino acids. In the CD4+ fraction, cells were divided into CD45RA+ naive and CD45RA-negative memory subsets. The chain carries TRBV5-5 and TRBJ1-5; D unresolved. This TCR was recovered from a man younger than 35 in good health. The sample consisted of memory CD4+ T cells sorted from blood. Described subset: CD45RA-negative fraction. The CDR3 is CASSADTVSNQPQHF. The CDR3 nucleotides read TGTGCCAGCAGCGCTGACACGGTTAGCAATCAGCCCCAGCATTTT.